The 26 T cell receptor beta chains below come from one sample, sequenced in a study of T-cell memory formation after mild COVID-19. A single record per CDR3 protein comes from TCRdb applying MiXCR to the 5' RACE reads. This table holds 350,000 or so distinct CDR3 sequences, approximately 12% found once. Sequenced input: PBMCs or a T cell subset sorted from them (not recorded which). All receptors derive from a man in his late teens or twenties who had mild COVID-19 (a few samples of this study predate the infection). Cell type and time point are not known.

This clonotype was counted a few times. The V gene is TRBV15, the J gene TRBJ1-3; D remains unclear. V was pared by 0 bases and J by 6 bases, with 9 bases between. The CDR3 is 14 residues long. Per the germline V gene, CDR1 is LNHNV and CDR2 is YYDKDF (reference sequence). CDR3 loop: CATSRDKSANTIYF. CDR3 nucleotide sequence: TGTGCCACCAGCAGAGATAAGAGTGCAAACACCATATATTTT.

The sample holds a few counts of this clonotype. DNA of the CDR3: TGCAGTGCAGCACGGGGTAGGGAGCTGTTTTTT. This translates into CSAARGRELFF. The chain uses TRBV20-1 and TRBJ2-2, with D possibly matching TRBD2 (5 bases). Germline CDR1 reads DFQATT; CDR2 reads SNEGSKA (reference sequence). The CDR3 loop spans 11 amino acids. Trimming removed 6 bases at V and 9 bases at J, with 11 bases between.

This clonotype came up a few times. This chain links TRBV7-8 with TRBJ2-3, with 11 bases matching TRBD2. Germline values: CDR1 SGHVS, CDR2 FQNEAQ. The CDR3 is 16 amino acids. Trimming took 1 base from V and 2 from J; bases not matched to a gene: 2. The DNA of the CDR3 is TGTGCCAGCAGCTTAGAACTAGCGGGGGCCACAGATACGCAGTATTTT. This gives the protein CASSLELAGATDTQYF.

The chain links TRBV6-1 to TRBJ2-1, with D possibly TRBD2 on 6 matching bases. Germline V CDR1 and CDR2: MNHNS, SASEGT. The CDR3 totals 15 residues. Trimming removed 8 bases at V and 0 bases at J, with 14 bases between. The CDR3 protein is CASQEDGSSYNEQFF. In DNA form, the CDR3 reads TGTGCCAGCCAAGAGGACGGGAGCTCCTACAATGAGCAGTTCTTC.

This clonotype was seen more than once but under ten times. In nucleotides, the CDR3 is TGTGCCAGCAGCCAGTTAGCGGGGGGGCAAGAGACCCAGTACTTC. Encoded protein: CASSQLAGGQETQYF. The chain joins TRBV3-1 to TRBJ2-5, with TRBD2 identical over 11 bases. Germline trimming cut 3 bases from V and 2 bases from J; bases unmatched to any gene: 2. Germline CDR1 reads LGHDT; CDR2 reads YNNKEL (reference sequence). This CDR3 region has 15 residues.

This clonotype was seen a handful of times. This rearrangement joins TRBV7-2 to TRBJ2-1; unclear D gene. Germline CDR1 is SGHTA and CDR2 is FQGNSA. This CDR3 comprises 12 residues. V lost 3 bases, J lost 13 bases, and 13 bases lay in between. The CDR3 DNA is TGTGCCAGCAGCTTCTTGGAGATAACCCAGTTCTTC. Its protein product is CASSFLEITQFF. The full variable domain, rest sourced from reference TRBV7-2 and TRBJ2-1, is GAGVSQSPSNKVTEKGKDVELRCDPISGHTALYWYRQSLGQGLEFLIYFQGNSAPDKSGLPSDRFSAERTGGSVSTLTIQRTQQEDSAVYLCASSFLEITQFFGPGTRLTVL.

The table lists this clonotype with a few counts. The rearrangement links TRBV27 to TRBJ1-4, with TRBD1 matching over 12 bases. J gave up 10 bases and V 1 base, and 4 bases lay outside the gene matches. The germline V gene has CDR1 MNHEY and CDR2 SMNVEV (reference sequence). The length of the CDR3 is 15 residues. This CDR3 is CASSLWRDRGLKLFF. The CDR3 region has the DNA TGTGCCAGCAGTTTATGGCGGGACAGGGGGCTAAAACTGTTTTTT.

This clonotype was found a few times. The chain recombines TRBV11-2 with TRBJ1-2; the D gene is possibly TRBD1 (6 bases). The CDR3 is made up of 12 amino acids. The germline V gene encodes CDR1 SGHAT and CDR2 FQNNGV. V lost 5 bases and J 7 bases, leaving 11 bases between the germline ends. The CDR3 is CASSIQGFGYTF. CDR3 DNA sequence: TGTGCCAGCAGCATCCAGGGGTTTGGCTACACCTTC.

The chain couples TRBV7-9 to TRBJ1-1; D remains unclear. The CDR3 contains 11 residues. Germline lookup yields CDR1 SEHNR and CDR2 FQNEAQ (reference sequence). V lost 1 base to trimming and J lost 10 bases, with 7 bases between them. The CDR3 nucleotides are TGTGCCAGCAGCTTAGGGAACAGAGCTTTCTTT. It encodes CASSLGNRAFF.

This clonotype was detected a few times. The genes are TRBV4-2 and TRBJ1-1; D is unclear. Germline V gene lookup returns CDR1 LGHNA and CDR2 YNFKEQ. Trimming took 1 base from V and 6 from J, leaving 12 bases between them. CDR3 length equals 14 residues. The CDR3 sequence: CASSQVGYESEAFF. CDR3 coding DNA: TGTGCCAGCAGCCAAGTTGGGTATGAGTCTGAAGCTTTCTTT.

The V call is TRBV6-5, the J call TRBJ1-1; D gene uncertain. CDR1 and CDR2 from the germline V gene are MNHEY and SVGAGI. The V end was cut by 2 bases, the J end by 4 bases, with 8 bases between. The CDR3 contains 13 residues. The CDR3 DNA reads TGTGCCAGCAGTTACAAACGGAGCACTGAAGCTTTCTTT. This sequence encodes CASSYKRSTEAFF.

CDR3 residues: CASSHQGKLDGYTF. The DNA of the CDR3 is TGTGCCAGCAGCCACCAGGGAAAACTGGATGGCTACACCTTC. This chain links TRBV2 with TRBJ1-2; D might be TRBD1 (5 bases). The CDR3 spans 14 residues. Germline-derived CDR1 and CDR2 are SNHLY and FYNNEI. Trimming cost V 6 bases and J 6 bases, with 17 bases left between them.

This clonotype turned up a few times. The V and J genes are TRBV20-1 and TRBJ2-5; 7 nucleotides agree with TRBD2. Trimming removed 2 bases from V and 3 bases from J; junction bases left unmatched: 9. Germline V gives CDR1 DFQATT, CDR2 SNEGSKA (reference sequence). The CDR3 sequence is 15 residues long. In DNA, the CDR3 is TGCAGTGCTAGACCTCCGGGACTACAGAAAGAGACCCAGTACTTC. Its protein is CSARPPGLQKETQYF.

This clonotype has a handful of counts. The chain combines TRBV10-3 with TRBJ1-2, with D possibly being TRBD1 (5 bases). The CDR3 has 14 residues. Germline CDR1 reads ENHRY; CDR2 reads SYGVKD. Deletions cut 6 bases from V and 0 bases from J, with 11 bases between. As DNA, the CDR3 is TGTGCCATCAGACGGGACGGGACTAACTATGGCTACACCTTC. It translates to CAIRRDGTNYGYTF.

This clonotype was seen a few times. The chain is built from TRBV6-2 or TRBV6-3 and TRBJ2-7; the D is unclear. The germline V and J ends were trimmed by 0 bases and 2 bases, with 11 bases remaining between them. The CDR3 is 15 residues long. Germline-derived CDR1 and CDR2 are MNHEY and SVGEGT. The CDR3 DNA reads TGTGCCAGCAGTTACTCGATGGCAGCCACCTACGAGCAGTACGTC. It specifies CASSYSMAATYEQYV.

The chain employs TRBV6-2 or TRBV6-3 and TRBJ2-3, with a possible D match to TRBD2 (5 bases). Germline lookup yields CDR1 MNHEY and CDR2 SVGEGT. V was clipped by 5 bases and J by 0 bases, with 9 bases between them. The CDR3 has 14 amino acids. The CDR3 DNA follows: TGTGCCAGCAGTCACCGGACTAGCACAGATACGCAGTATTTT. It encodes CASSHRTSTDTQYF.

The chain uses TRBV12-3 or TRBV12-4 and TRBJ1-2, with D possibly TRBD1 on 5 matching bases. Trimming stripped 5 bases from V and 3 bases from J, with 10 bases between. The CDR3 is made up of 13 amino acids. Here the CDR3 DNA reads TGTGCCAGCAGTCCGGAGGGGTACTATGGCTACACCTTC. Translated: CASSPEGYYGYTF.

This clonotype was seen only a few times. The chain employs TRBV6-6 and TRBJ1-6; 7 bases agree with TRBD1. The CDR3 consists of 16 residues. Unmatched junction bases numbered 8, after V lost 1 base and J lost 8 bases. CDR1 and CDR2 from the germline V gene are MNHNY and SVGAGI (reference sequence). CDR3 coding DNA: TGTGCCAGCAGTTACTTAGGAGGGGGCCTACATTCACCCCTCCACTTT. Its translation: CASSYLGGGLHSPLHF.

This clonotype has only a few counts. The CDR3 DNA is TGCAGTGCTAGTTGGGGGGGGCCAACAGATACGCAGTATTTT. It translates to CSASWGGPTDTQYF. The V gene is TRBV20-1, the J gene TRBJ2-3, with a tentative D call TRBD2 (7 bases). Germline V gives CDR1 DFQATT, CDR2 SNEGSKA (reference sequence). The V end lost 3 bases, the J end lost 3 bases, and 13 bases lay between the germline ends. CDR3 length: 14 amino acids.

This clonotype was counted many times. V and J are TRBV5-1 and TRBJ2-1; 7 nucleotides match TRBD1. CDR3 size: 15 residues. V was clipped by 4 bases and J by 1 base; unmatched bases: 5. In germline, CDR1 is SGHRS, CDR2 YFSETQ. CDR3 in amino acids: CASSQGVLSYNEQFF. DNA of the CDR3: TGCGCCAGCAGCCAGGGGGTACTATCCTACAATGAGCAGTTCTTC.

Of note for this clonotype: Relative to the germline gene, one junction end is altered; a read error may explain this. The chain couples TRBV29-1 to TRBJ1-6; D ambiguous. Germline-derived CDR1 and CDR2 are SQVTM and ANQGSEA. The CDR3 loop spans 13 amino acids. CDR3 in amino acids: CSVEDGYNSPLHF. Here the CDR3 DNA reads TGCAGCGTGGAAGACGGGTATAATTCACCCCTCCACTTT.

This chain connects TRBV7-2 to TRBJ2-3; maybe TRBD1 (5 bases). This CDR3 is built from 14 residues. The V gene lost 2 bases and the J gene lost 5 bases, with 11 bases spanning the gap. The V gene's germline CDR1 is SGHTA and CDR2 FQGNSA. CDR3 in DNA: TGTGCCAGCAGCTTAAGGCAGGGTGAAGATACGCAGTATTTT. This gives the protein CASSLRQGEDTQYF.

This clonotype was found many times. The V call is TRBV2, the J call TRBJ2-5; D is uncertain. This CDR3 has 14 amino acids. The ends were cut back, 6 bases at V and 1 base at J, with 12 bases in the middle. Germline V gives CDR1 SNHLY, CDR2 FYNNEI. CDR3 residues: CASRRVHIQETQYF. CDR3 sequence (DNA): TGTGCCAGCAGAAGGGTGCATATCCAAGAGACCCAGTACTTC.

This clonotype was counted a few times. The chain uses TRBV18 and TRBJ2-3; maybe TRBD2 (6 bases). The germline V and J ends were trimmed by 3 bases and 5 bases, with 15 bases remaining between them. Germline V lookup: CDR1 KGHSH, CDR2 LQKENI. This CDR3 contains 15 residues. The CDR3 coding sequence is TGTGCCAGCTCACCGTCCGTCGGAGCGGGAGATACGCAGTATTTT. Amino acid sequence: CASSPSVGAGDTQYF. Together with reference TRBV18 and TRBJ2-3, the CDR3 gives the full variable domain: NAGVMQNPRHLVRRRGQEARLRCSPMKGHSHVYWYRQLPEEGLKFMVYLQKENIIDESGMPKERFSAEFPKEGPSILRIQQVVRGDSAAYFCASSPSVGAGDTQYFGPGTRLTVL.

The rearrangement links TRBV7-2 to TRBJ1-1; TRBD1 might be the D (6 bases). The CDR3 extends over 12 amino acids. The germline V gene encodes CDR1 SGHTA and CDR2 FQGNSA. The germline V and J ends were trimmed by 1 base and 11 bases, with 11 bases remaining between them. Here the CDR3 DNA reads TGTGCCAGCAGCTTAGGGGGGGCCCATGCTTTCTTT. Amino acids: CASSLGGAHAFF. The full variable domain, its missing parts supplied by reference TRBV7-2 and TRBJ1-1, is GAGVSQSPSNKVTEKGKDVELRCDPISGHTALYWYRQSLGQGLEFLIYFQGNSAPDKSGLPSDRFSAERTGGSVSTLTIQRTQQEDSAVYLCASSLGGAHAFFGQGTRLTVV.

This chain links TRBV5-1 with TRBJ2-1; D is possibly TRBD2 (5 bases). Trimming left V 1 base short and J 3 bases short, with 14 bases between. CDR1 and CDR2 (germline): SGHRS, YFSETQ. The length of the CDR3 is 16 residues. CDR3 region: CASSLWGSAGYNEQFF. The CDR3 DNA reads as TGCGCCAGCAGCTTGTGGGGTAGCGCGGGCTACAATGAGCAGTTCTTC.